These 21 T cell receptor beta chains originate from one sample sequenced in a study of glioma-infiltrating T cells. Using RNA template, CDR3s of TCR alpha and beta were amplified with iRepertoire arm-PCR. One entry per CDR3 protein, called by TCRdb with MiXCR from the multiplex PCR reads. The sample yields over 100,000 distinct CDR3 sequences, 25% to 30% seen once. The specimen sequenced was glioma tissue, nonneoplastic brain tissue, or PBMCs (not recorded which). These receptors all come from a human donor with low-grade glioma or glioblastoma, undergoing nonglioma brain surgery, or in good health (not recorded which).

Only a few counts were recorded for this clonotype. The chain recombines TRBV12-3 or TRBV12-4 with TRBJ1-1; 11 bases agree with TRBD1. The junction had 14 bases not matched to a gene; V was cut back by 10 bases and J by 1 base. The CDR3 is 17 amino acids. The CDR3 DNA sequence: TGTGCCACACGACCGGGGGGGACAGGGGGGGGGAACACTGAAGCTTTCTTT. It specifies CATRPGGTGGGNTEAFF.

The chain is built from TRBV19 and TRBJ2-4, with TRBD1 matching over 7 bases. The CDR3 loop spans 13 amino acids. The germline CDR1 and CDR2 sequences are LNHDA and SQIVND (reference sequence). V was pared by 5 bases and J by 4 bases, with 2 bases of the junction left unmatched. In nucleotides, the CDR3 is TGTGCCAGTAGTGACAGGGCAAAAAACATTCAGTACTTC. This gives the protein CASSDRAKNIQYF.

The sample holds many counts of this clonotype. The chain employs TRBV20-1 and TRBJ1-1; tentatively, D is TRBD1 (6 bases). Germline loops: CDR1 DFQATT, CDR2 SNEGSKA (reference sequence). The CDR3 consists of 15 residues. V was shortened by 0 bases and J by 7 bases, with 18 bases between the two germline ends. CDR3 residues: CSARDRTESPLEAFF. CDR3 nucleotides: TGCAGTGCTAGAGACCGGACAGAATCACCTCTTGAAGCTTTCTTT.

This clonotype was picked up many times. The chain links TRBV7-2 to TRBJ2-7; no clear D gene. CDR3 length equals 14 residues. Trimming shortened V by 4 bases and J by 2 bases, and 12 bases separated the two germline ends. The germline CDR1 and CDR2 sequences are SGHTA and FQGNSA. The CDR3 nucleotides are TGTGCCAGCAGCTCAAATCTCCAAACCTACGAGCAGTACTTC. Its translation is CASSSNLQTYEQYF.

Points on this clonotype: This clone may be a read error of a much larger clone one base away. The J gene is TRBJ1-1, the V gene TRBV6-6, with D possibly matching TRBD1 (5 bases). The CDR3 runs 13 residues. Germline V gives CDR1 MNHNY, CDR2 SVGAGI (reference sequence). The CDR3 loop is CASSLEGETGAFF. In DNA, the CDR3 is TGTGCCAGCAGTTTAGAAGGGGAAACTGGAGCTTTCTTT.

This clonotype came up many times. This chain uses TRBV12-3 or TRBV12-4 with TRBJ1-5; D unclear. The CDR3 spans 13 residues. V gave up 5 bases and J gave up 5 bases, with 10 bases separating them. The CDR3 bases are TGTGCCAGCAGTCCTATAAGGGATCAGCCCCAGCATTTT. The encoded protein is CASSPIRDQPQHF.

This clonotype was counted ten times or more. V gene TRBV4-1 combines with J gene TRBJ2-7; D gene uncertain. The CDR3 runs to 13 residues. Trimming shortened V by 1 base and J by 4 bases, and 8 bases separated the two germline ends. Germline CDR1 reads MGHRA; CDR2 reads YSYEKL. In DNA, the CDR3 is TGCGCCAGCAGCCAAGTCGCGCAGTACGAGCAGTACTTC. This sequence encodes CASSQVAQYEQYF.

V is TRBV9 and J is TRBJ1-2, with D perhaps TRBD1 (5 bases). V dropped 0 bases and J dropped 2 bases, with 8 bases sitting between them. CDR1 is SGDLS and CDR2 is YYNGEE in the germline V gene. CDR3 length: 14 amino acids. The CDR3 region has the DNA TGTGCCAGCAGCGTAGGACAGTCAAACTATGGCTACACCTTC. This sequence encodes CASSVGQSNYGYTF. The entire variable domain, with the rest obtained from reference TRBV9 and TRBJ1-2, is as follows: DSGVTQTPKHLITATGQRVTLRCSPRSGDLSVYWYQQSLDQGLQFLIQYYNGEERAKGNILERFSAQQFPDLHSELNLSSLELGDSALYFCASSVGQSNYGYTFGSGTRLTVV.

The V and J genes are TRBV24-1 and TRBJ2-5; 7 bases line up with TRBD2. Trimming took 10 bases from V and 2 from J; bases not matched to a gene: 24. Germline V CDR1 and CDR2: KGHDR, SFDVKD. The length of the CDR3 is 19 residues. In DNA, the CDR3 is TGTGCCACGGGGAGGGTCACGGGATGCAGGAATCCCGGACAAGAGACCCAGTACTTC. It codes for CATGRVTGCRNPGQETQYF.

This clonotype was seen at least ten times. The chain has TRBV7-2 and TRBJ2-7, with D possibly called TRBD1 or TRBD2 (5 bases each). V dropped 8 bases and J dropped 2 bases, with 16 bases sitting between them. The V gene's germline CDR1 is SGHTA and CDR2 FQGNSA. This CDR3 spans 14 amino acids. The CDR3 spells CASSGAGWAYEQYF. The CDR3 nucleotides read TGTGCCAGCTCCGGGGCAGGGTGGGCCTACGAGCAGTACTTC.

This clonotype was seen repeatedly, ten times or more. The chain employs TRBV28 and TRBJ2-1; 9 positions agree with TRBD1. Trimming took 6 bases from V and 6 from J; bases not matched to a gene: 6. Germline V lookup: CDR1 MDHEN, CDR2 SYDVKM. The CDR3 runs 14 residues. The CDR3 nucleotides are TGTGCCAGCAGATTCGAGGGACAGGGCAATGAGCAGTTCTTC. It codes for CASRFEGQGNEQFF. The full variable domain, completed using reference TRBV28 and TRBJ2-1, is DVKVTQSSRYLVKRTGEKVFLECVQDMDHENMFWYRQDPGLGLRLIYFSYDVKMKEKGDIPEGYSVSREKKERFSLILESASTNQTSMYLCASRFEGQGNEQFFGPGTRLTVL.

Details on this clonotype: At one end the junction does not follow the germline gene, possibly because of a read error. V is TRBV30 and J is TRBJ2-1; possible D gene TRBD2, 5 bases. Germline assignment: CDR1 GTSNPN and CDR2 SVGIG (reference sequence). This CDR3 has 13 amino acids. CDR3 amino acids: CARSPQEVNEQFF. The CDR3 DNA reads as TGTGCCCGGAGTCCCCAGGAGGTAAATGAGCAGTTCTTC.

This clonotype was detected many times. The rearrangement links TRBV27 to TRBJ1-2; weak D call: TRBD1 (5 bases). Trimming cost V 5 bases and J 3 bases, with 19 bases left between them. The CDR3 totals 16 residues. CDR1 and CDR2 from the germline V gene are MNHEY and SMNVEV (reference sequence). The CDR3 protein is CASSQTPGKAYYGYTF. For the CDR3, the DNA is TGTGCCAGCAGTCAGACCCCAGGGAAGGCCTACTATGGCTACACCTTC.

About this clonotype itself: A much more abundant neighbour one base away suggests this may be a read error. This chain joins TRBV29-1 and TRBJ2-5; D not resolved. The CDR3 contains 13 residues. Germline lookup yields CDR1 SQVTM and CDR2 ANQGSEA. V lost 6 bases and J lost 3, with 14 bases in between. This CDR3 reads CSVPETEKETQYF. DNA of the CDR3: TGCAGCGTCCCCGAGACGGAGAAAGAGACCCAGTACTTC.

A remark on this clonotype: This may come from a read error, since a much larger clone is one base off. The chain couples TRBV2 to TRBJ1-5; TRBD1 agrees at 7 bases. CDR1 and CDR2 (germline): SNHLY, FYNNEI. This CDR3 region has 15 residues. The CDR3 reads CASSVNRDSKQPQHF. The CDR3, as DNA: TGTGCCAGCAGCGTAAACCGGGACAGCAAACAGCCCCAGCATTTT.

This clonotype showed up many times. This chain uses TRBV2 with TRBJ1-2, with D maybe TRBD1 (6 bases). Trimming cost V 4 bases and J 4 bases, with 13 bases left between them. The CDR3 has 14 amino acids. Per the germline V gene, CDR1 is SNHLY and CDR2 is FYNNEI. CDR3 bases: TGTGCCAGCAGTGCCGAGCAGGGGCTCTATGGCTACACCTTC. This codes for CASSAEQGLYGYTF.

By its share, this clonotype is medium-sized (0.01 to 0.1%). J is TRBJ2-7 and V is TRBV27, with 9 bases identical to TRBD1. The germline V gene has CDR1 MNHEY and CDR2 SMNVEV (reference sequence). The CDR3 is made up of 16 amino acids. The J segment lost 4 bases and the V segment lost 4 bases, leaving 11 bases of the junction unmatched. CDR3 sequence reads: CASSYQMRDRDYEQYF. In nucleotides, the CDR3 is TGTGCCAGCAGTTACCAGATGCGGGACAGGGATTACGAGCAGTACTTC.

V is TRBV29-1 and J is TRBJ2-5; possible D gene TRBD1, 6 bases. The germline V gene has CDR1 SQVTM and CDR2 ANQGSEA. V shed 7 bases and J shed 1 base, with 10 bases lying between them. The CDR3 loop spans 12 amino acids. CDR3 loop: CSAGQPQETQYF. In DNA, the CDR3 is TGCAGCGCCGGACAGCCCCAAGAGACCCAGTACTTC.

A word on this clonotype: A clone one base away is much larger, so this may be a read error. The genes are TRBV5-1 and TRBJ2-4; the D call may be TRBD1 or TRBD2 (5 bases each). CDR1 and CDR2 from the germline V gene are SGHRS and YFSETQ. This CDR3 is 15 amino acids long. The CDR3 sequence: CASSLYQGAKNTQYF. The DNA of the CDR3 is TGCGCCAGCAGCTTGTACCAGGGAGCCAAAAACACTCAGTACTTC.

This clonotype has a count of ten or more. CDR3 protein: CASSSGGYNEQFF. Here the CDR3 DNA reads TGTGCCAGCAGTTCCGGGGGATACAATGAGCAGTTCTTC. The V gene is TRBV11-3, the J gene TRBJ2-1, with D perhaps matching TRBD2 (6 bases). CDR3 size: 13 residues. Trimming shortened V by 6 bases and J by 4 bases, and 10 bases separated the two germline ends. Germline V lookup: CDR1 SGHNT, CDR2 YENEEA. Looking up the rest from reference TRBV11-3 and TRBJ2-1 gives the full variable domain: EAGVVQSPRYKIIEKKQPVAFWCNPISGHNTLYWYLQNLGQGPELLIRYENEEAVDDSQLPKDRFSAERLKGVDSTLKIQPAELGDSAVYLCASSSGGYNEQFFGPGTRLTVL.

The table lists this clonotype with many counts. This chain joins TRBV6-1 and TRBJ2-3, with TRBD1 matching over 10 bases. V shed 5 bases and J 1 base; nucleotides not matched to a gene: 9. The CDR3 consists of 17 residues. Germline assignment: CDR1 MNHNS and CDR2 SASEGT. In DNA form, the CDR3 reads TGTGCCAGCAGTCAATCGATCGGGACAGGGGGCACAGATACGCAGTATTTT. Its protein product is CASSQSIGTGGTDTQYF.